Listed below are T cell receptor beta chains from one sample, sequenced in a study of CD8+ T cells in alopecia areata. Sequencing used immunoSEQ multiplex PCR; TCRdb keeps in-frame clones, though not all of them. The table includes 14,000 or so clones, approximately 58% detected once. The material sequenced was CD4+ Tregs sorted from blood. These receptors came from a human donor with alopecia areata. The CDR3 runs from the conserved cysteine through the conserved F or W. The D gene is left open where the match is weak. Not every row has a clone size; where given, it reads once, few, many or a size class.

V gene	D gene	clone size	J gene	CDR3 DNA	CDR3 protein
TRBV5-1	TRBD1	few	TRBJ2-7	TGCGCCAGCAGCTTGAGTTGGCAGGGGGCTGGGGAGCAGTACTTC	CASSLSWQGAGEQYF
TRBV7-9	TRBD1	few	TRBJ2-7	TGTGCCAGCAGGAACGTGACAGGGGGCCCAAAAGAGCAGTACTTC	CASRNVTGGPKEQYF
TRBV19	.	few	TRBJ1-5	TGTGCCAGTAGTATAGCAGGTGATCAGCCCCAGCATTTT	CASSIAGDQPQHF
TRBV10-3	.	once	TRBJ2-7	TGTGCCATCACCACAGACGGATCCTACGAGCAGTACTTC	CAITTDGSYEQYF
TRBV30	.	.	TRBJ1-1	TGTGCCTGGAGACGACAGCCGAACACTGAAGCTTTCTTT	CAWRRQPNTEAFF
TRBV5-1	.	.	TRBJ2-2	TGCGCCAGCAGCCTCGGCGCGAACACCGGGGAGCTGTTTTTT	CASSLGANTGELFF
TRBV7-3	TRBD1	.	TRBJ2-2	TGTGCCAGCAGCCCCGGGACAGGGTCCGGGGAGCTGTTTTTT	CASSPGTGSGELFF
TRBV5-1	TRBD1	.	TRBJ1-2	TGCGCCAGCAGCCCAATGGCACAGGGGGCTAGTAGCTACACCTTC	CASSPMAQGASSYTF
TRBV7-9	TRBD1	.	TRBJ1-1	TGTGCCAGCAGCTTAACGTACGGGACAGGAATTAAAGAAGCTTTCTTT	CASSLTYGTGIKEAFF
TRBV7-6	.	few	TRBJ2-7	TGTGCCAGCAGCTCCAGCCCAGGGAACGGCTACGAGCAGTACTTC	CASSSSPGNGYEQYF
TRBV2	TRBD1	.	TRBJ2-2	TGTGCCAGCAGTATTAGGACAGGGACCCCCGGGGAGCTGTTTTTT	CASSIRTGTPGELFF
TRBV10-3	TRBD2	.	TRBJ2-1	TGTGCCACTGGGACTAGCGGAAACAATGAGCAGTTCTTC	CATGTSGNNEQFF
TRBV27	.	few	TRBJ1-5	TGTGCCAGCAGTTTTGTGGTTGGGGGGCCCGTTCAGCCCCAGCATTTT	CASSFVVGGPVQPQHF
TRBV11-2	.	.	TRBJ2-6	TGTGCCAGCAGCTCCTTTAGAAGAGGATTCTCTGGGGCCAACGTCCTGACTTTC	CASSSFRRGFSGANVLTF
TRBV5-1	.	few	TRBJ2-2	TGCGCCAGCAGGAGTTATACAAACACCGGGGAGCTGTTTTTT	CASRSYTNTGELFF
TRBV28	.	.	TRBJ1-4	TGTGCCAGCAGTTTATCCGATGACAGGATTAATGAAAAACTGTTTTTT	CASSLSDDRINEKLFF
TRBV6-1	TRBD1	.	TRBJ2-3	TGTGCCAGCAGCAAAGACAGGGGGAGAACAGATACGCAGTATTTT	CASSKDRGRTDTQYF
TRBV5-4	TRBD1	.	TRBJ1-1	TGTGCCAGCAGCCTACAGGGGGTCGGCACTGAAGCTTTCTTT	CASSLQGVGTEAFF
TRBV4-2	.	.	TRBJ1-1	TGTGCCAGCAGCTTGGCCAGGGACACCTTCCCAGCTTTCTTT	CASSLARDTFPAFF
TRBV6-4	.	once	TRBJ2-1	TGTGCCAGCAGTGACTCGTGGGACGGGAACAATGAGCAGTTCTTC	CASSDSWDGNNEQFF
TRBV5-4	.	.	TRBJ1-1	TGTGCCAGCAGCTTGCCCGGGGGAGACACTGAAGCTTTCTTT	CASSLPGGDTEAFF
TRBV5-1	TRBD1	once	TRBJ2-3	TGCGCCAGCAGCCCGGACAGGGGGAACACAGATACGCAGTATTTT	CASSPDRGNTDTQYF
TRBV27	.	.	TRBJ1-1	TGTGCCAGCAGCCTAGGCCCCGGCCGGAACACTGAAGCTTTCTTT	CASSLGPGRNTEAFF
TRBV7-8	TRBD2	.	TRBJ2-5	TGTGCCAGCAGCTTAGGTCAGGCGCGGGAGGGCCTTGAGACCCAGTACTTC	CASSLGQAREGLETQYF
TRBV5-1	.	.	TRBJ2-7	TGCGCCAGCAGCTTGGCCGCTGTTCACGAGCAGTACTTC	CASSLAAVHEQYF
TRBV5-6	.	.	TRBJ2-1	TGTGCCAGCAGTACAGGACTAAACAATGAGCAGTTCTTC	CASSTGLNNEQFF
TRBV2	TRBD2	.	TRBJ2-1	TGTGCCAGCAGTAGAGCCGGGACTAGCGGGAGGGCAGACAATGAGCAGTTCTTC	CASSRAGTSGRADNEQFF
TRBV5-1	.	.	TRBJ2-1	TGCGCCAGCAGCTTCGCTCTAGCGAGCTCCTACAATGAGCAGTTCTTC	CASSFALASSYNEQFF
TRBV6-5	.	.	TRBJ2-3	TGTGCCAGCAGGAGACAGTTAACAGATACGCAGTATTTT	CASRRQLTDTQYF
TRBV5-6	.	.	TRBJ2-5	TGTGCCAGCAGCAACCAAGAGACCCAGTACTTC	CASSNQETQYF
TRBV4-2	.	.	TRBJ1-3	TGTGCCAGCAGCCAAGTTTCTCGGACAGTCGGAACTGGAAACACCATATATTTT	CASSQVSRTVGTGNTIYF
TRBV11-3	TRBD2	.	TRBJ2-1	TGTGCCAGCAGCTTAGAATGGGGACTAGCGGGTAAAGAGCAGTTCTTC	CASSLEWGLAGKEQFF
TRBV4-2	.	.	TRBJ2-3	TGTGCCAGCAGCCAAGAGATTACAGATACGCAGTATTTT	CASSQEITDTQYF
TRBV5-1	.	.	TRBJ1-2	TGCGCCAGCAGCTTGGCGGGTCAGGGGCCCTATGGCTACACCTTC	CASSLAGQGPYGYTF
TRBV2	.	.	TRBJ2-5	TGTGCCAGCAAGTTCAGCGTGGAGACCCAGTACTTC	CASKFSVETQYF
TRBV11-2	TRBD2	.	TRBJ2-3	TGTGCCAGCAGCAAAAATCTAGCGGGAGCTGATACGCAGTATTTT	CASSKNLAGADTQYF
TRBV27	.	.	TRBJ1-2	TGTGCCAGCAGTACCGAAGACAGATCCGGCTACACCTTC	CASSTEDRSGYTF
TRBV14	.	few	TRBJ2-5	TGTGCCAGCAGCCATCGGAGGCAGAACCAAGAGACCCAGTACTTC	CASSHRRQNQETQYF
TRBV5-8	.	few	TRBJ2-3	TGTGCCAGCAGGAGTATGCTTAGCACAGATACGCAGTATTTT	CASRSMLSTDTQYF
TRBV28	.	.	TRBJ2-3	TGTGCCAGCAGTACCCTTTGGCGGATAGGTATCACAGATACGCAGTATTTT	CASSTLWRIGITDTQYF
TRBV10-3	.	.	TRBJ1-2	TGTGCCATCAGTGAGTCTTGGACAGCTCCTCCGGCTAACTATGGCTACACCTTC	CAISESWTAPPANYGYTF
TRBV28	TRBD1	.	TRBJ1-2	TGTGCCAGCAGGTCAGGGGGCGCAGACTATGGCTACACCTTC	CASRSGGADYGYTF
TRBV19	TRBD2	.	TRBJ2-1	TGTGCCAGTTTATCTCGGACTAGCGGCTACAATGAGCAGTTCTTC	CASLSRTSGYNEQFF
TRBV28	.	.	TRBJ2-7	TGTGCCAGCAGTCCGGGACAATTCGTCTACGAGCAGTACTTC	CASSPGQFVYEQYF
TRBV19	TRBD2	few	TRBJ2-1	TGTGCCAGTGGGGGTAGCGGGTACTCCTACAATGAGCAGTTCTTC	CASGGSGYSYNEQFF